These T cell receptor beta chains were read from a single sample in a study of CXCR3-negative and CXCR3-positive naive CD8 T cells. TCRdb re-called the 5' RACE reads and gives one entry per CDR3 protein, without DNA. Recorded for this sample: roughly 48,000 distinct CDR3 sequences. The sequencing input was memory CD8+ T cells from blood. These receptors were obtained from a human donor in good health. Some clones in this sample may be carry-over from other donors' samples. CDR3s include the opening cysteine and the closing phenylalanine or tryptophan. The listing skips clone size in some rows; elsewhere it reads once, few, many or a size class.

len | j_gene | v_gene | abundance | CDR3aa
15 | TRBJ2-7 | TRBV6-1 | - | CASSEKDSGSYEQYF
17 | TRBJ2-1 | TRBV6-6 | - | CASTPDRTSGGNNEQFF
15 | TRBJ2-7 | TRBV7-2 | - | CASSTSGLPTYEQYF
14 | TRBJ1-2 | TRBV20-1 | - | CSASRGGEGYGYTF
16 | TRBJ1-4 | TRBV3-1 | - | CASSQDWFRGGEKLFF
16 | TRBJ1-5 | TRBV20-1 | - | CSARDLWGDSNQPQHF
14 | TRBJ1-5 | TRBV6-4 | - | CASSTTGKNQPQHF
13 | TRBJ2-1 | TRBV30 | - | CAWASGVRNEQFF
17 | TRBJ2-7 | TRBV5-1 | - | CASSLSQYGTGGYEQYF
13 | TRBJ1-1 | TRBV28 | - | CASSVTGGAEAFF
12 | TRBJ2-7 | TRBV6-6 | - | CASRAISYEQYF
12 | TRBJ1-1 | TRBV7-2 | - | CASSQGFTEAFF
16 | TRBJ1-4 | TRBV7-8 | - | CASSVGTGGPNEKLFF
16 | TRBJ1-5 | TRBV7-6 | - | CASSLGYGGGNQPQHF
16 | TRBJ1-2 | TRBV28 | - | CASSLRSGMPRYGYTF
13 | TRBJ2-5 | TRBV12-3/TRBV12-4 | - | CATTQGYQETQYF
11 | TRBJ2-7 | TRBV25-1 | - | CASSEALQQYF
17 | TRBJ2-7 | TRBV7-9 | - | CASSLGELAGPGNEQYF
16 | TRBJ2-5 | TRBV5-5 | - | CASIPIGLAGQETQYF
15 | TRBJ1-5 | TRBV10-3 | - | CATSRTQETNQPQHF
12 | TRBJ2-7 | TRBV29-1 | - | CSVWVGNYEQYF
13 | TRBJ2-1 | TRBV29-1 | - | CSVEGLAGDEQFF
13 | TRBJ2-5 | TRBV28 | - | CASSRGIQETQYF
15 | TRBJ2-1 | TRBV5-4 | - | CASSFPIAGSGEQFF
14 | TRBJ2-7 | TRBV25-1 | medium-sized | CASSDGDRPYEQYF
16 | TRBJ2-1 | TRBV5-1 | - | CASSLPDGISYNEQFF
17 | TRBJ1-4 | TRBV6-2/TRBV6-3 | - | CASSYSWIEPTNEKLFF
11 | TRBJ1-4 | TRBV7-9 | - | CASSSEEKLFF
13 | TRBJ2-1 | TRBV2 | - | CASSEGVRNEQFF